This T cell receptor beta chain was sequenced in a study of blood T cell repertoires in COVID-19. The table came from immunoSEQ multiplex PCR; TCRdb's copy has only in-frame clones and leaves some out. Counted here are 100,000 to 150,000 clones, roughly 88% occurring once; the ten biggest clones make up approximately 5%. The sequence was collected from a human donor in a cohort sampled during active COVID-19. The source material was peripheral blood.

This CDR3 reads CASSSGTSLGYEQYF. CDR3 nucleotides: TGTGCCAGCAGTTCCGGGACTAGCTTGGGATACGAGCAGTACTTC. The chain uses TRBV6-2 or TRBV6-3 and TRBJ2-7; TRBD2 matches at 9 bases. The CDR3 length is 15 residues. J was trimmed by 4 bases and V by 4 bases; bases with no gene match: 8. Germline values: CDR1 MNHEY, CDR2 SVGEGT.